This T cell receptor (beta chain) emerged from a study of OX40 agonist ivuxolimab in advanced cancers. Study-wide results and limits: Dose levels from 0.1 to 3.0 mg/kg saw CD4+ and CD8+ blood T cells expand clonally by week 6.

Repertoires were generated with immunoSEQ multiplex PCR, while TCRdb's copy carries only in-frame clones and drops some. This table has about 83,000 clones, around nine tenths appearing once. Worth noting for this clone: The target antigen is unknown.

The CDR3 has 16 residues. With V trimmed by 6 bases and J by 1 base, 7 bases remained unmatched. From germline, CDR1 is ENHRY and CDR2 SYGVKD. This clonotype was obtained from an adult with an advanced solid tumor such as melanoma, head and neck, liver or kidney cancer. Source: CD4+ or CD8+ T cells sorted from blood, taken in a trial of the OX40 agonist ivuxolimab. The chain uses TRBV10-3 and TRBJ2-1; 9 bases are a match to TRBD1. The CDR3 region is CAIRNVQGASYNEQFF. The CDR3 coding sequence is TGTGCCATCAGGAACGTACAGGGGGCGTCCTACAATGAGCAGTTCTTC.